This T cell receptor beta chain is from a study of molecular identifiers for immune sequencing clone quantification. This clonotype was detected many times. TCRdb called the PCR reads again in MiXCR, with one record for every CDR3 protein. The sample records about 640,000 distinct CDR3 sequences, 15% to 20% being singletons. Losses at the gene ends were 5 bases for V and 1 base for J; bases not matched to a gene: 10. Per germline, CDR1 SGHVS and CDR2 FNYEAQ. The CDR3 consists of 17 residues. This chain links TRBV7-6 with TRBJ2-3; TRBD1 aligns across 9 bases. The sequenced sample was naive CD8+ T cells from blood, with Jurkat cell RNA spiked in. Subset meaning: FACS-sorted CD8+CD4-CCR7+CD45RA+ naive T cells. This TCR was recovered from a human donor in good health. Some libraries in this study had Jurkat cell RNA spiked in. In DNA form, the CDR3 reads TGTGCCAGCAGCGTAACAACAGGGGGCGCGGGCACAGATACGCAGTATTTT. Translating gives CASSVTTGGAGTDTQYF.